This TCR beta chain stems from a study of T-cell memory formation after mild COVID-19. This CDR3 has 14 residues. V gave up 5 bases and J gave up 1 base, with 11 bases separating them. CDR1 is SGHTA, CDR2 FQGNSA, per germline. The study, taken as a whole, reports: Contracting CD4+ clones lay largely in CM and EM, with CD8+ ones residing in EMRA.

MiXCR, applied by TCRdb to the 5' RACE reads, yields one record per CDR3 protein. In the table there are 560,000 or so distinct CDR3 sequences, 17% of which are singletons. Remarks on this clonotype: Antigen: not known.

This sequence originates from an adult woman who had mild COVID-19 (a few samples of this study predate the infection). Cell type and time point are not known. Material for sequencing was PBMCs or a T cell subset sorted from them (not recorded which). The chain combines TRBV7-2 with TRBJ1-1; D gene ambiguous. CDR3 region: CASSQLFRNTEAFF. As DNA, the CDR3 is TGTGCCAGCAGCCAACTCTTCAGGAACACTGAAGCTTTCTTT.